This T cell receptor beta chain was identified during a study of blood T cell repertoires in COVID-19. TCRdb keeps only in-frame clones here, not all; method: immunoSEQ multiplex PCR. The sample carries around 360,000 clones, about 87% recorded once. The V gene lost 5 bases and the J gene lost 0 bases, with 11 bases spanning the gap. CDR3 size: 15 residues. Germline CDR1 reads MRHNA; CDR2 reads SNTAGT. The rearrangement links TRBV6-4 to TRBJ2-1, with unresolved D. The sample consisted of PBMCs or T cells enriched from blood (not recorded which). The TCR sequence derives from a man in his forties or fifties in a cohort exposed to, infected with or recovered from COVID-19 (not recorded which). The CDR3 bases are TGTGCCAGCAGTATAGAGGAGAGCTCCTACAATGAGCAGTTCTTC. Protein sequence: CASSIEESSYNEQFF.